The 16 T cell receptor beta chains listed next were all sequenced from one sample in a study of cytomegalovirus exposure and HLA in healthy donors. Assay: immunoSEQ multiplex PCR; the TCRdb copy retains only in-frame clones and omits some. The repertoire holds some 320,000 clones, 87% seen once, with approximately 1.1% in the top ten. The specimen sequenced was PBMCs. Receptor source: a woman in her twenties or thirties in good health and CMV-seropositive.

The rearrangement joins TRBV6-6 to TRBJ2-1; weak D call: TRBD1 (6 bases). Trimming shortened V by 8 bases and J by 8 bases, and 10 bases separated the two germline ends. The CDR3 is made up of 11 amino acids. The germline V gene encodes CDR1 MNHNY and CDR2 SVGAGI (reference sequence). The CDR3: CASAEGDEQFF. CDR3 DNA sequence: TGTGCCAGCGCCGAGGGGGATGAGCAGTTCTTC.

V gene TRBV27 combines with J gene TRBJ2-7; TRBD1 matches at 7 bases. V lost 0 bases to trimming and J lost 0 bases; unmatched junction nucleotides: 2. Germline assignment: CDR1 MNHEY and CDR2 SMNVEV (reference sequence). The CDR3 consists of 15 residues. The CDR3 loop reads CASSLSGDSSYEQYF. CDR3 in DNA: TGTGCCAGCAGTTTATCTGGGGACAGCTCCTACGAGCAGTACTTC.

This clone was detected only once. The chain is built from TRBV6-5 and TRBJ2-1; TRBD1 matches at 9 bases. The CDR3 is 14 residues long. CDR1 and CDR2 from the germline V gene are MNHEY and SVGAGI. V shed 6 bases, J shed 6 bases, and the junction held 6 bases outside the gene matches. CDR3 protein: CASSRDREINEQFF. The CDR3 bases are TGTGCCAGCAGCCGGGACAGGGAAATCAATGAGCAGTTCTTC.

This clone was picked up a small number of times. The chain employs TRBV4-3 and TRBJ1-2; D gene uncertain. Deletions cut 0 bases from V and 8 bases from J, with 13 bases between. From germline, CDR1 is LGHNA and CDR2 YSLEER. The CDR3 runs to 14 residues. The CDR3 DNA reads as TGCGCCAGCAGCCAAGACTTCCCCCCGGAGGGCTACACCTTC. It yields the protein CASSQDFPPEGYTF.

This clone was recorded once. The V and J genes are TRBV4-3 and TRBJ1-4; D possibly corresponds to TRBD1 (5 bases). Trimming took 3 bases from V and 8 from J, leaving 13 bases between them. This CDR3 comprises 14 residues. CDR1 and CDR2 (germline): LGHNA, YSLEER. CDR3 sequence reads: CASSHRTMGEKLFF. In DNA form, the CDR3 reads TGCGCCAGCAGCCACCGGACAATGGGCGAAAAACTGTTTTTT.

The chain uses TRBV6-1 and TRBJ1-5; 7 bases line up with TRBD1. The CDR3 runs 15 residues. V was clipped by 6 bases and J by 0 bases; unmatched bases: 5. From germline, CDR1 is MNHNS and CDR2 SASEGT. CDR3 sequence (DNA): TGTGCCAGCAGAGACAGGGATTATAGCAATCAGCCCCAGCATTTT. It is translated as CASRDRDYSNQPQHF.

About this clone: A much larger clone is a single base away; this may be a read error. J is TRBJ2-7 and V is TRBV10-3, with no clear D. V was pared by 3 bases and J by 2 bases, with 2 bases between. The length of the CDR3 is 11 residues. CDR1 is ENHRY, CDR2 SYGVKD, per germline. For the CDR3, the DNA is TGTGCCATCAGTGACCCCTACGAGCAGTACTTC. The encoded protein is CAISDPYEQYF.

The DNA of the CDR3 is TGTGCCTGGAGTAAACTCCTTTCGCGGGCCCGCACAGATACGCAGTATTTT. Its translation is CAWSKLLSRARTDTQYF. The chain has TRBV30 and TRBJ2-3; D may be TRBD2 (5 bases). The CDR3 covers 17 residues. Germline V gene sequence: CDR1 GTSNPN, CDR2 SVGIG (reference sequence). The V and J ends lost 2 bases and 1 base respectively, with 19 bases between them.

V is TRBV18 and J is TRBJ1-1, with no clear D. CDR3 length equals 12 residues. Trimming pared 3 bases from V and 4 bases from J, leaving 6 bases between. The germline CDR1 and CDR2 sequences are KGHSH and LQKENI. CDR3 bases: TGTGCCAGCTCACCCCTCCGCACTGAAGCTTTCTTT. This codes for CASSPLRTEAFF.

The rearrangement joins TRBV10-3 to TRBJ2-7; D might be TRBD2 (5 bases). V lost 2 bases and J lost 1, with 12 bases in between. Germline CDR1 reads ENHRY; CDR2 reads SYGVKD. The CDR3 has 15 residues. In DNA, the CDR3 is TGTGCCATCAGTGAGATGAGCGGCGGATCCTACGAGCAGTACTTC. Encoded protein: CAISEMSGGSYEQYF.

The chain uses TRBV15 and TRBJ2-7; 9 bases are shared with TRBD1. Trimming cost V 3 bases and J 6 bases; bases outside gene matches: 15. The CDR3 runs to 17 residues. CDR1 LNHNV and CDR2 YYDKDF come from the germline V gene (reference sequence). In DNA form, the CDR3 reads TGTGCCACCAGCAGTAAACGAAAAGGGGACAGGGCTCTCGAGCAGTACTTC. Amino acid sequence: CATSSKRKGDRALEQYF.

The chain carries TRBV27 and TRBJ2-2, with D hard to call. V dropped 3 bases and J dropped 3 bases, with 8 bases sitting between them. This CDR3 has 14 residues. Germline loops: CDR1 MNHEY, CDR2 SMNVEV (reference sequence). CDR3 amino acids: CASSFSGYTGELFF. As DNA, the CDR3 is TGTGCCAGCAGTTTTTCGGGCTACACCGGGGAGCTGTTTTTT.

CDR3 amino acids: CASRNRLAASYNEQFF. The CDR3 DNA follows: TGTGCCAGCAGGAATAGGCTAGCGGCCAGTTACAATGAGCAGTTCTTC. The chain uses TRBV27 and TRBJ2-1, with 7 bases matching TRBD2. V lost 6 bases and J lost 4; bases outside the gene matches: 12. The CDR3 is 16 amino acids. The germline CDR1 and CDR2 sequences are MNHEY and SMNVEV (reference sequence).

This clone was detected once. V and J are TRBV27 and TRBJ1-5; weak D call: TRBD1 (5 bases). The germline CDR1 and CDR2 sequences are MNHEY and SMNVEV (reference sequence). V shed 1 base and J shed 5 bases, with 6 bases lying between them. The CDR3 is 13 amino acids. CDR3 bases: TGTGCCAGCAGTTTATTGGGGGATCAGCCCCAGCATTTT. It encodes CASSLLGDQPQHF.

The V gene is TRBV27, the J gene TRBJ2-7, with 9 positions matching TRBD1. The V segment lost 4 bases and the J segment 3 bases; nucleotides outside the gene matches: 7. The length of the CDR3 is 15 residues. The germline V gene encodes CDR1 MNHEY and CDR2 SMNVEV (reference sequence). The CDR3 loop reads CASSSIPGQGYEQYF. As DNA, the CDR3 is TGTGCCAGCAGTTCCATCCCGGGACAGGGCTACGAGCAGTACTTC.

The chain recombines TRBV30 with TRBJ2-7; D is ambiguous. Deletions cut 2 bases from V and 4 bases from J, with 15 bases between. CDR3 size: 14 residues. Germline V gives CDR1 GTSNPN, CDR2 SVGIG (reference sequence). The CDR3 DNA sequence: TGTGCCTGGAGTCCAATACTAAACACGTACGAGCAGTACTTC. Its protein product is CAWSPILNTYEQYF.